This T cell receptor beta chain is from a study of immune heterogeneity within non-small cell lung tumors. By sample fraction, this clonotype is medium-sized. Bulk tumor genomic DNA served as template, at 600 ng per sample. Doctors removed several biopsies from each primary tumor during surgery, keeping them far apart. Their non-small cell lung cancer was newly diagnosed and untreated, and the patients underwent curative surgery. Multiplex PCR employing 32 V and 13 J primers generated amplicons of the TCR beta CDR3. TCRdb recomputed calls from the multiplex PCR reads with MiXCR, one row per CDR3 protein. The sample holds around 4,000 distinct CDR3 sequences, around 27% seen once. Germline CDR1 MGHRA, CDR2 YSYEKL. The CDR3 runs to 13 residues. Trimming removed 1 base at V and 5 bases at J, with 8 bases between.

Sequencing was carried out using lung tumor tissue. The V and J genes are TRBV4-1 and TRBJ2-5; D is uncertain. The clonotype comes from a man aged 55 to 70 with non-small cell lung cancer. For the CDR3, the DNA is TGCGCCAGCAGCCAAGGACCCGAGGAGACCCAGTACTTC. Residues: CASSQGPEETQYF.